The subject of this entry is one T cell receptor (beta chain). Its antigen target is currently unknown. Per-base quality was not reported, and no clone a single base away is much larger than it. From a lookup of the germline V gene, CDR1 and CDR2 are MGHRA and YSYEKL. V lost 1 base and J lost 3 bases, and the count of bases not matched to a germline gene is 3. From its cysteine to its phenylalanine, the CDR3 spans 16 amino acids. Only the CDR3 part of the read is kept: 48 bases, read in frame from the first base. The data belong to a study of T cell responses to AZD1222 COVID-19 vaccine (dated by TCRdb to the early 2020s). Study-wide context: AZD1222 recipients whose second dose came at about 4 weeks and those whose second dose came at about 12 weeks were combined into one group, since spike-specific TCR depth and breadth did not differ between the two schedules. Trial participants were enrolled into age subgroups of 18-55, 56-69 and 70-plus years, which contained about 160, 30 and 59 TCR-sequenced participants, respectively. TCR sequencing was performed for about 240 trial participants, of whom some 200 were given two doses of AZD1222 and some 25 were given two doses of MenACWY control vaccine. Overall study outcomes, separate from this receptor: Participants were mostly white British and included more females than males, and it was suggested by the authors that clonal diversity may have been underestimated. The vaccine-associated CD4 TCRs covered the entire spike protein, and the dominant responses fell in regions 160-218 and 743-854. Conclusions about previously exposed vaccinees are limited, since just a handful of AZD1222 recipients were seropositive for SARS-CoV-2 at baseline. In the small 56-69-year group, the increase in depth fell short of significance, most likely because of low power. No day 14 peak-response samples were available, so repertoires were characterized only after the peak T cell response. Epitopes outside the regions mutated in the B.1.351 and B.1.1.7 variants were reportedly recognized by nearly half of the unique spike-specific TCRs. After two AZD1222 doses, spike-specific TCR breadth and depth were significantly higher than at day 0 and than in MenACWY recipients.

The CDR3 regions of human TCRbeta chains were analyzed by immunosequencing. The source study handled its data this way. TCRs in the repertoires were matched against a reference library of SARS-CoV-2-specific TCRs that had been generated with the MIRA antigen-specificity platform. Breadth was defined as the fraction of unique TCRs that were SARS-CoV-2-associated, and depth was defined as the fraction of total T cells that were SARS-CoV-2-associated. Each spike-specific TCR was assigned to its reactive spike region and to a CD4 or CD8 class using the MIRA data. Log10-transformed breadth and depth values were compared by one-way ANOVA with Sidak's multiple comparisons tests. Here the immuneACCESS table is served through TCRdb, limited to in-frame sequences with V and J called. Missing clones are a known gap in these copies; in checked studies unresolved V genes cover under half, and the rest lacks a known reason. Clone size and the V and J calls come from that table; the DNA yielded D and trimming. Present in this sample are 140,000 to 150,000 clones, 89% of which were seen just once. About 4.7% of the sample is in the top ten clones.

The time point label corresponds to: baseline before first vaccination. Samples from vaccinated people were obtained from the UK trials COV001 and COV002, which included a single-blind randomized controlled phase 2/3 trial of AZD1222 (ChAdOx1 nCoV-19) in healthy adults. For TCRbeta chain sequencing, PBMC samples from trial participants were taken at day 0 and at day 28 after the second dose. The V and J genes are TRBV4-1 and TRBJ2-7, and TRBD2 aligns with 13 junction nucleotides. This clonotype originated in an adult in good health. Source: peripheral blood, taken on day 0 of AZD1222 vaccination. The sequenced DNA is TGCGCCAGCAGCCAAGCACTAGCGGGAGGGATCTACGAGCAGTACTTC. It encodes CASSQALAGGIYEQYF.